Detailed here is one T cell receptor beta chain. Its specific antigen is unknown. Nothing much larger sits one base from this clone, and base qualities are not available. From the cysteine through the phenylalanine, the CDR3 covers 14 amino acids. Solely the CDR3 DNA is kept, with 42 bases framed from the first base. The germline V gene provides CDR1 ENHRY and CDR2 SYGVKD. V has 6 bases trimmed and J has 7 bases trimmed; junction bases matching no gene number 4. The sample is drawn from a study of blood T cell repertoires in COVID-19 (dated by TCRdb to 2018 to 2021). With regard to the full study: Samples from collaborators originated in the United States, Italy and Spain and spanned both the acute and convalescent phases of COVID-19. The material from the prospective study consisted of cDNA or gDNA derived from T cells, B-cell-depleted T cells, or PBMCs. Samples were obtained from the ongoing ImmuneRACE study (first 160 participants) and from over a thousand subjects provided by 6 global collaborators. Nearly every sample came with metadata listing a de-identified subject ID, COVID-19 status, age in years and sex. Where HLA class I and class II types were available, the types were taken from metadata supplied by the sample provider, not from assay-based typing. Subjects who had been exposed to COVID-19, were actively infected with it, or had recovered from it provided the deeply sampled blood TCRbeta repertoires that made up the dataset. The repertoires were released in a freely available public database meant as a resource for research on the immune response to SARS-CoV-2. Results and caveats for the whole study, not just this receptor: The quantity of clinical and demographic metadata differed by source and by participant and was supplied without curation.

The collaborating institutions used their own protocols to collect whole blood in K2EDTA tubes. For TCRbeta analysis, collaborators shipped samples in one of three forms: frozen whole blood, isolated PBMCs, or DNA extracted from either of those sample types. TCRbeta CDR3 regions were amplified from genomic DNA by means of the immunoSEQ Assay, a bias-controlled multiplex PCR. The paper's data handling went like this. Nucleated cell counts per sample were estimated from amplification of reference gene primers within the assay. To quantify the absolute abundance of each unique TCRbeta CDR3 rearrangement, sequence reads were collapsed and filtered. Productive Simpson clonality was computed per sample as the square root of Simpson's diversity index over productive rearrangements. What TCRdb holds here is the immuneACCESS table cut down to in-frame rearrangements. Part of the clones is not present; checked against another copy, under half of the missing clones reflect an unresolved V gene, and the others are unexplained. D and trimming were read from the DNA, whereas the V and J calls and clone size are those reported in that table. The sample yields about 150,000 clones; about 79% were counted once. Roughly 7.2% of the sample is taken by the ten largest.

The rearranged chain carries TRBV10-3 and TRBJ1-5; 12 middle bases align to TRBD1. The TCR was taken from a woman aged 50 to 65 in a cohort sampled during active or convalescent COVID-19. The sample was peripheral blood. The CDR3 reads CAIRAGQGAQPQHF. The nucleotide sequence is TGTGCCATCAGAGCGGGACAGGGGGCCCAGCCCCAGCATTTT.